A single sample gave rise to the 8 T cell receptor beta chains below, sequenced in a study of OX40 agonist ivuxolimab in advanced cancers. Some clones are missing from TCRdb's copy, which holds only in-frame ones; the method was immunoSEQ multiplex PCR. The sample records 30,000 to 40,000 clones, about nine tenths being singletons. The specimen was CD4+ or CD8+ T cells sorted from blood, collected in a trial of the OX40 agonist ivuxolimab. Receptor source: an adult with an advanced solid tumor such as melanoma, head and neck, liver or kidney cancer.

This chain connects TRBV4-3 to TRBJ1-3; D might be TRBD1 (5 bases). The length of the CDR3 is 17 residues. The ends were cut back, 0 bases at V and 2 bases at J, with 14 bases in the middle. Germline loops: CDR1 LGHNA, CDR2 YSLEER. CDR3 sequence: CASSQDFRGGAGNTIYF. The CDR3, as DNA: TGCGCCAGCAGCCAAGACTTTAGGGGAGGGGCTGGAAACACCATATATTTT.

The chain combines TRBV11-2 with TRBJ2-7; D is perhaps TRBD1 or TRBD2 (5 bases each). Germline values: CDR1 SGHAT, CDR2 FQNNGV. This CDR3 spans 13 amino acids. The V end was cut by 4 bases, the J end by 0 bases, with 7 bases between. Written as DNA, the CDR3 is TGTGCCAGCAGCTCGGGGACCTCCTACGAGCAGTACTTC. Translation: CASSSGTSYEQYF.

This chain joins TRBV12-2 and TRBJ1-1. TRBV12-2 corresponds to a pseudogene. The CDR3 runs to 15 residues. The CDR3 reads CASRFETELDTEAFF. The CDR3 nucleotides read TGTGCAAGTCGCTTCGAGACGGAGTTGGACACTGAAGCTTTCTTT.

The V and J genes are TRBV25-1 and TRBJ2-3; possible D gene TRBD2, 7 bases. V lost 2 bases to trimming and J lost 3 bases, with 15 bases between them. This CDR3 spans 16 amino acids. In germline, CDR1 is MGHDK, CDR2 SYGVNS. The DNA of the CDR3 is TGTGCCAGCAGTGAAGATCGGGGGGCTAAGACAGATACGCAGTATTTT. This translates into CASSEDRGAKTDTQYF.

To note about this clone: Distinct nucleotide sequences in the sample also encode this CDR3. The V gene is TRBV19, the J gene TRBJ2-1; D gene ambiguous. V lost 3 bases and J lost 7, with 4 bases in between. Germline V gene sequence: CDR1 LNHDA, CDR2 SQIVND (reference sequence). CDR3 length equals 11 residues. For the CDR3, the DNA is TGTGCCAGTAGTATTGGTAATGAGCAGTTCTTC. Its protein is CASSIGNEQFF. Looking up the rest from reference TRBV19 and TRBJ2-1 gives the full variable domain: DGGITQSPKYLFRKEGQNVTLSCEQNLNHDAMYWYRQDPGQGLRLIYYSQIVNDFQKGDIAEGYSVSREKKESFPLTVTSAQKNPTAFYLCASSIGNEQFFGPGTRLTVL.

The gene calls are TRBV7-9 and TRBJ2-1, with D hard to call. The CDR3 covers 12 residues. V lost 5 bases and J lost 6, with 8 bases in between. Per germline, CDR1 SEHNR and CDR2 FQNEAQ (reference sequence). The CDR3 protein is CASSDHANEQFF. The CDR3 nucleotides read TGTGCCAGCAGCGACCACGCCAATGAGCAGTTCTTC. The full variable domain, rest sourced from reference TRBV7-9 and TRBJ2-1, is DTGVSQNPRHKITKRGQNVTFRCDPISEHNRLYWYRQTLGQGPEFLTYFQNEAQLEKSRLLSDRFSAERPKGSFSTLEIQRTEQGDSAMYLCASSDHANEQFFGPGTRLTVL.

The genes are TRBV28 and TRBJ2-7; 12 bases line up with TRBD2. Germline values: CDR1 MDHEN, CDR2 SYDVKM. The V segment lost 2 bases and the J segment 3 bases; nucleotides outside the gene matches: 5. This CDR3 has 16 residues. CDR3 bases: TGTGCCAGCAGTTTAGGCCTAGCGGGGGGGTTCTACGAGCAGTACTTC. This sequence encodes CASSLGLAGGFYEQYF.

This CDR3 reads CASSPQGEPNQPQHF. The CDR3 DNA reads TGTGCCAGCAGCCCACAGGGAGAGCCCAATCAGCCCCAGCATTTT. This chain uses TRBV7-9 with TRBJ1-5; D perhaps matches TRBD1 (6 bases). The V end lost 5 bases, the J end lost 3 bases, and 14 bases lay between the germline ends. CDR1 is SEHNR, CDR2 FQNEAQ, per germline (reference sequence). The CDR3 is made up of 15 amino acids.